This record looks at one T cell receptor beta chain sequence and its context. Generated by immunoSEQ multiplex PCR, the TCRdb table keeps only in-frame clones and is missing some. The sample carries 150,000 or so clones, 70% to 90% recorded once. This sample was taken from a study of blood T cell repertoires in COVID-19. The V and J ends lost 5 bases and 3 bases, in that order; junction bases with no gene match: 11. The germline V gene has CDR1 SQVTM and CDR2 ANQGSEA. The CDR3 totals 15 residues. The rearrangement uses TRBV29-1 and TRBJ2-7; 9 positions match TRBD1. This clonotype was sampled from a woman aged 45-59 years who had recovered from COVID-19. The sample consisted of PBMCs or T cells enriched from blood (not recorded which). The CDR3 here is CSVIETGTGHYEQYF. CDR3 coding DNA: TGCAGCGTTATTGAAACAGGGACAGGGCACTACGAGCAGTACTTC.